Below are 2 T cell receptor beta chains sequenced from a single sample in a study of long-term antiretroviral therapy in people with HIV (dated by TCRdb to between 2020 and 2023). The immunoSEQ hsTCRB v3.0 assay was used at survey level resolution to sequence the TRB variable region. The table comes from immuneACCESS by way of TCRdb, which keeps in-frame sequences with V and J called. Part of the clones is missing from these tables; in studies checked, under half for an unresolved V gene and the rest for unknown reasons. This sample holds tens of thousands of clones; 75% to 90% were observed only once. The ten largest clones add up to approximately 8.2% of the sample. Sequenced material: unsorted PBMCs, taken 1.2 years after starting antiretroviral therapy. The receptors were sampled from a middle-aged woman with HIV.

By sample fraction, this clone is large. CDR3 protein: CASSPPDHSGEQYF. The CDR3 bases are TGTGCCAGCTCCCCTCCTGACCACTCAGGGGAGCAGTACTTC. This chain connects TRBV18 to TRBJ2-7, with D tentatively TRBD1 (5 bases). This CDR3 contains 14 residues. V lost 6 bases and J 7 bases, leaving 19 bases between the germline ends. Germline V lookup: CDR1 KGHSH, CDR2 LQKENI.

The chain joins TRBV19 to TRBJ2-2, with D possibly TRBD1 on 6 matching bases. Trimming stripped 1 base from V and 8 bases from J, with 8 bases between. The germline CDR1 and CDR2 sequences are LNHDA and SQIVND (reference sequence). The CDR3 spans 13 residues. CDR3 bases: TGTGCCAGTAGTATAGCAGGGGTTGGGGAGCTGTTTTTT. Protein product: CASSIAGVGELFF.